This T cell receptor beta chain was profiled in a study of identical twins. From the 5' RACE reads, TCRdb called clonotypes with MiXCR, one entry per CDR3 protein. The top ten hold 9% to 10% of the sample, which has about 200,000 distinct CDR3 sequences, over 9.5% seen once. This clonotype turned up a few times. Antigen: not known. This CDR3 spans 13 amino acids. Germline values: CDR1 DFQATT, CDR2 SNEGSKA (reference sequence). Trimming removed 2 bases from V and 6 bases from J, with 11 bases in between. Healthy Caucasian donors formed the entire cohort. General study results and limits: Within cord blood, abundant beta clonotypes carried fewer insertions, but memory repertoires showed no such trend. Excess sharing by twins proved weaker in beta out-of-frame sequences. Within monozygotic twins, out-of-frame TCR alpha sharing was underestimated by the models.

The J gene is TRBJ2-1, the V gene TRBV20-1, with D unclear. The sequence derives from a man aged 45-65 years in good health. The sequenced sample consisted of memory T cells sorted from blood. DNA for the CDR3: TGCAGTGCTAGACGCGACTCTCGCAATGAGCAGTTCTTC. It codes for CSARRDSRNEQFF.